This T cell receptor (beta chain) was documented in a study of vaccination and CD4 T cells after COVID-19. The CDR3 covers 15 residues. Germline assignment: CDR1 SGHRS and CDR2 YFSETQ. V was clipped by 4 bases and J by 1 base, with 14 bases between them. The Oncomine TCR Beta short-read assay was applied to DNA of cultured CD4+ T cells. TCRdb itself ran the PCR reads through MiXCR, one entry per CDR3 protein. The sample records under 15,000 distinct CDR3 sequences, 50% to 75% being singletons. Stated treatment: approximately nine-day PBMC culture with coronavirus spike peptide pools or control peptides (ViraFEST assay). On this clonotype: Its cognate antigen is unknown.

The clonotype was recovered from a human donor who had recovered from COVID-19. The specimen was CD4+ T cells from blood, cultured in vitro, collected before SARS-CoV-2 vaccination. The chain carries TRBV5-1 and TRBJ1-1; D is uncertain. The CDR3 region has the DNA TGCGCCAGCAGCCCGCAAGGACGGAAGAACACTGAAGCTTTCTTT. It codes for CASSPQGRKNTEAFF.